A single sample gave rise to the 29 T cell receptor beta chains below, sequenced in a study of early T cells in non-severe SARS-CoV-2 infection. TCRdb independently ran MiXCR on the 5' RACE reads; one entry per CDR3 protein. The sample has 50,000 or so distinct CDR3 sequences, over 10% seen once. The specimen sequenced was whole blood. These receptors were collected from an adult who was a healthcare worker with PCR-confirmed SARS-CoV-2 infection or an uninfected control (not recorded which).

This clonotype was seen more than once but under ten times. The rearrangement joins TRBV7-2 to TRBJ2-1; possible D gene TRBD2, 6 bases. Trimming cost V 6 bases and J 7 bases, with 22 bases left between them. This CDR3 contains 16 residues. CDR1 and CDR2 (germline): SGHTA, FQGNSA. The CDR3 DNA is TGTGCCAGCAGTCGCAGGAGGGGCGATCGTGGGAATGAGCAGTTCTTC. Its protein is CASSRRRGDRGNEQFF.

The chain combines TRBV5-5 with TRBJ1-2; 7 positions agree with TRBD1. J gave up 4 bases and V 4 bases, and 19 bases lay outside the gene matches. The CDR3 has 18 amino acids. Germline values: CDR1 SGHKS, CDR2 YYEKEE (reference sequence). The CDR3 sequence: CASSDLRHRGGTLYGYTF. CDR3 sequence (DNA): TGTGCCAGCAGCGATTTACGCCACAGGGGAGGTACCCTCTATGGCTACACCTTC. Combining the CDR3 with reference TRBV5-5 and TRBJ1-2 gives the whole variable domain DAGVTQSPTHLIKTRGQQVTLRCSPISGHKSVSWYQQVLGQGPQFIFQYYEKEERGRGNFPDRFSARQFPNYSSELNVNALLLGDSALYLCASSDLRHRGGTLYGYTFGSGTRLTVV.

As concerns this clonotype: Being one base from a much bigger clone, this may be a read error. V gene TRBV29-1 combines with J gene TRBJ1-2, with 7 bases fitting TRBD1. This CDR3 is 13 amino acids long. V gave up 6 bases and J gave up 5 bases; unmatched junction bases: 9. Germline CDR1 reads SQVTM; CDR2 reads ANQGSEA. The CDR3 nucleotides are TGCAGCGTCGTGACAGGGAGTGCGTATGGCTACACCTTC. This translates into CSVVTGSAYGYTF. Using reference TRBV29-1 and TRBJ1-2 for the parts outside the CDR3, the full variable domain is SAVISQKPSRDICQRGTSLTIQCQVDSQVTMMFWYRQQPGQSLTLIATANQGSEATYESGFVIDKFPISRPNLTFSTLTVSNMSPEDSSIYLCSVVTGSAYGYTFGSGTRLTVV.

The table lists this clonotype with a few counts. The chain carries TRBV5-1 and TRBJ1-2; D is possibly TRBD1 (5 bases). V was clipped by 3 bases and J by 2 bases, with 11 bases between them. This CDR3 is 14 amino acids long. Germline CDR1 reads SGHRS; CDR2 reads YFSETQ. The CDR3 is CASSSGRLNYGYTF. The DNA of the CDR3 is TGCGCCAGCAGCTCGGGACGGTTGAACTATGGCTACACCTTC.

This clonotype turned up a few times. One junction end does not reproduce the germline sequence, and a read error may be involved. CDR3 residues: CASSYSGTVPSPLHF. DNA of the CDR3: TGTGCCAGCAGTTACTCGGGGACAGTACCTTCACCCCTCCATTTT. This rearrangement joins TRBV6-2 or TRBV6-3 to TRBJ1-6, with 7 bases that match TRBD1. Per germline, CDR1 MNHEY and CDR2 SVGEGT. This CDR3 is 15 amino acids long.

This clonotype was detected many times. The gene calls are TRBV14 and TRBJ1-2; no clear D. There are 15 residues in the CDR3. CDR1 SGHDN and CDR2 FVKESK come from the germline V gene. V was shortened by 4 bases and J by 4 bases, with 16 bases between the two germline ends. The CDR3 DNA sequence: TGTGCCAGCAGCCCTCTTTTGGAGGCGGCCTATGGCTACACCTTC. This gives the protein CASSPLLEAAYGYTF.

This clonotype was found many times. The chain is built from TRBV2 and TRBJ1-2; D not resolved. CDR1 SNHLY and CDR2 FYNNEI come from the germline V gene. The CDR3 runs 14 residues. V lost 2 bases and J 4 bases, leaving 11 bases between the germline ends. CDR3 DNA: TGTGCCAGCAGTGAACCCACAGCACCCTATGGCTACACCTTC. Protein product: CASSEPTAPYGYTF.

In its sample, this clonotype was seen many times. CDR3 residues: CASSLVTGGGYGYTF. Written as DNA, the CDR3 is TGTGCCAGCAGCTTAGTAACAGGGGGCGGGTATGGCTACACCTTC. This sequence joins TRBV7-2 and TRBJ1-2, with 9 bases that match TRBD1. The CDR3 is 15 amino acids. Germline V lookup: CDR1 SGHTA, CDR2 FQGNSA. The V and J ends lost 1 base and 5 bases, in that order; junction bases with no gene match: 5.

This clonotype occurred many times. The chain employs TRBV6-1 and TRBJ1-5; TRBD1 matches 7 bases. From germline, CDR1 is MNHNS and CDR2 SASEGT. CDR3 size: 16 residues. Unmatched junction bases numbered 7, after V lost 5 bases and J lost 0 bases. The CDR3, as DNA: TGTGCCAGCAGTATTAATGGACAGGCTAGCAATCAGCCCCAGCATTTT. Its protein product is CASSINGQASNQPQHF.

In this sample, this clonotype turned up a few times. This rearrangement joins TRBV10-3 to TRBJ1-2; D not resolved. CDR3 length equals 11 residues. V was clipped by 5 bases and J by 5 bases, with 6 bases between them. Germline CDR1 reads ENHRY; CDR2 reads SYGVKD. This CDR3 is CAISRGYGYTF. Written as DNA, the CDR3 is TGTGCCATCAGTCGTGGATATGGCTACACCTTC.

This clonotype appeared a few times. V is TRBV2 and J is TRBJ1-2; D not certain. V gave up 3 bases and J gave up 11 bases, with 4 bases separating them. The V gene's germline CDR1 is SNHLY and CDR2 FYNNEI. The CDR3 spans 9 residues. The chain's CDR3 is CASSEEYTF. In DNA form, the CDR3 reads TGTGCCAGCAGTGAGGAGTACACCTTC.

This clonotype was seen a handful of times. The V and J genes are TRBV2 and TRBJ1-2; TRBD1 matches 9 bases. Germline V gene lookup returns CDR1 SNHLY and CDR2 FYNNEI. This CDR3 has 15 residues. V lost 1 base to trimming and J lost 5 bases; unmatched junction nucleotides: 5. CDR3 nucleotides: TGTGCCAGCAGTGAAGGGACAGGGGCCGCTTATGGCTACACCTTC. It codes for CASSEGTGAAYGYTF.

This clonotype was counted many times. The V call is TRBV10-3, the J call TRBJ2-5; D gene ambiguous. CDR3 length: 13 amino acids. Trimming cost V 0 bases and J 5 bases, with 7 bases left between them. Germline CDR1 is ENHRY and CDR2 is SYGVKD. CDR3: CAISESAVETQYF. In nucleotides, the CDR3 is TGTGCCATCAGTGAGTCGGCCGTCGAGACCCAGTACTTC.

Only a few counts were recorded for this clonotype. V gene TRBV20-1 combines with J gene TRBJ1-2, with 8 bases identical to TRBD1. With V trimmed by 3 bases and J by 0 bases, 6 bases remained unmatched. Looked up from germline, CDR1 is DFQATT and CDR2 is SNEGSKA (reference sequence). The CDR3 length is 15 residues. The CDR3 is CSARDRVIANYGYTF. CDR3 DNA sequence: TGCAGTGCTAGGGACAGGGTCATTGCTAACTATGGCTACACCTTC.

This clonotype was counted at least ten times. V and J are TRBV20-1 and TRBJ1-2; 8 bases line up with TRBD1. V shed 5 bases, J shed 1 base, and the junction held 9 bases outside the gene matches. Germline lookup yields CDR1 DFQATT and CDR2 SNEGSKA (reference sequence). The CDR3 contains 15 residues. CDR3 coding DNA: TGCAGTGCTTGGGAGACAGGGGTCTTTAACTATGGCTACACCTTC. Its translation is CSAWETGVFNYGYTF.

For this clonotype: Given a much more abundant clone one base away, this may be a read error. V and J are TRBV12-3 or TRBV12-4 and TRBJ2-7, with D possibly being TRBD2 (6 bases). The CDR3 is 14 residues long. The CDR3 loop reads CASSPPPGVYVQYF. CDR3 DNA: TGTGCCAGCAGTCCTCCCCCGGGGGTCTACGTGCAGTACTTC.

This clonotype was seen many times. This chain uses TRBV12-3 or TRBV12-4 with TRBJ1-6; the D gene is possibly TRBD1 (6 bases). The germline V and J ends were trimmed by 8 bases and 0 bases, with 11 bases remaining between them. This CDR3 region has 15 residues. CDR3 DNA: TGTGCCAGCGGAACAGGGAGCTCCTATAATTCACCCCTCCACTTT. As protein: CASGTGSSYNSPLHF.

This clonotype was counted a few times. The chain joins TRBV20-1 to TRBJ2-7, with D perhaps TRBD2 (7 bases). Trimming left V 2 bases short and J 2 bases short, with 16 bases between. This CDR3 is 15 amino acids long. Germline CDR1 is DFQATT and CDR2 is SNEGSKA (reference sequence). The CDR3 loop reads CSARPRGRGAYEQYF. CDR3 bases: TGCAGTGCTAGACCGAGGGGGAGGGGTGCCTACGAGCAGTACTTC.

This clonotype was detected ten times or more. CDR3: CASSRPGGPYEQYF. The CDR3, as DNA: TGTGCCAGCAGTCGGCCGGGAGGCCCCTACGAGCAGTACTTC. This sequence joins TRBV6-2 or TRBV6-3 and TRBJ2-7, with 7 nucleotides matching TRBD2. Looked up from germline, CDR1 is MNHEY and CDR2 is SVGEGT. This CDR3 spans 14 amino acids. V lost 5 bases and J lost 2; bases outside the gene matches: 6.

V and J are TRBV28 and TRBJ1-2; D remains unclear. Trimming removed 4 bases from V and 3 bases from J, with 12 bases in between. The V gene's germline CDR1 is MDHEN and CDR2 SYDVKM. The CDR3 spans 14 residues. The CDR3 bases are TGTGCCAGCAGTTCCGGCGGGGATTACTATGGCTACACCTTC. As protein: CASSSGGDYYGYTF.

This clonotype was observed many times. The V and J genes are TRBV18 and TRBJ1-2, with no clear D. CDR3 length: 14 amino acids. CDR1 is KGHSH and CDR2 is LQKENI in the germline V gene. V lost 6 bases and J 2 bases, leaving 13 bases between the germline ends. In DNA, the CDR3 is TGTGCCAGCTCGCCTGGCTCGCCAAACTATGGCTACACCTTC. It specifies CASSPGSPNYGYTF.

The sample holds a few counts of this clonotype. The rearrangement uses TRBV18 and TRBJ2-3, with TRBD1 identical over 8 bases. J lost 6 bases, V lost 3 bases, and 2 bases had no gene match. Germline-derived CDR1 and CDR2 are KGHSH and LQKENI. The CDR3 is 13 amino acids. CDR3 in DNA: TGTGCCAGCTCACCGACAGGGGAGGATACGCAGTATTTT. This encodes CASSPTGEDTQYF. Using reference TRBV18 and TRBJ2-3 for the parts outside the CDR3, the full variable domain is NAGVMQNPRHLVRRRGQEARLRCSPMKGHSHVYWYRQLPEEGLKFMVYLQKENIIDESGMPKERFSAEFPKEGPSILRIQQVVRGDSAAYFCASSPTGEDTQYFGPGTRLTVL.

This clonotype was detected only a few times. This chain connects TRBV7-6 to TRBJ2-3, with D unclear. CDR1 is SGHVS and CDR2 is FNYEAQ in the germline V gene. The CDR3 contains 17 residues. The V gene lost 5 bases and the J gene lost 4 bases, with 22 bases spanning the gap. DNA for the CDR3: TGTGCCAGCAGCCTTGTGCCCCCCCCAGCTGGGGCAGATACGCAGTATTTT. Encoded protein: CASSLVPPPAGADTQYF.

This chain joins TRBV28 and TRBJ1-2, with unresolved D. The CDR3 consists of 12 residues. V shed 5 bases and J shed 8 bases, with 12 bases lying between them. Germline V gene sequence: CDR1 MDHEN, CDR2 SYDVKM. The CDR3 protein is CASSRFAGGYTF. For the CDR3, the DNA is TGTGCCAGCAGTCGATTCGCTGGAGGCTACACCTTC.

This chain links TRBV15 with TRBJ2-7; TRBD1 matches at 9 bases. J lost 6 bases, V lost 1 base, and 7 bases had no gene match. The CDR3 is 15 residues long. The germline V gene encodes CDR1 LNHNV and CDR2 YYDKDF (reference sequence). The CDR3 is CATSRAGTGFGEQYF. CDR3 DNA: TGTGCCACCAGCAGAGCAGGGACAGGGTTCGGCGAGCAGTACTTC.

This clonotype was recorded many times. The rearrangement links TRBV24-1 to TRBJ1-6; D may be TRBD1 (6 bases). V was clipped by 10 bases and J by 0 bases, with 15 bases between them. This CDR3 region has 16 residues. CDR1 is KGHDR and CDR2 is SFDVKD in the germline V gene. Here the CDR3 reads CATGQLRSSYNSPLHF. The CDR3 region has the DNA TGTGCCACAGGACAGCTCCGGAGCTCCTATAATTCACCCCTCCACTTT.

This clonotype occurred many times. This chain connects TRBV20-1 to TRBJ1-5, with D possibly being TRBD1 (6 bases). V gave up 6 bases and J gave up 0 bases, with 9 bases separating them. This CDR3 spans 13 amino acids. Germline-derived CDR1 and CDR2 are DFQATT and SNEGSKA (reference sequence). The CDR3 DNA follows: TGCAGTGCCCGACAGGATAGCAATCAGCCCCAGCATTTT. Its translation: CSARQDSNQPQHF.

This clonotype was counted a few times. The gene calls are TRBV5-5 and TRBJ1-2; 11 nucleotides line up with TRBD1. CDR1 is SGHKS and CDR2 is YYEKEE in the germline V gene (reference sequence). The CDR3 is 14 residues long. V dropped 4 bases and J dropped 5; count of bases not matched to a gene: 4. Here the CDR3 reads CASSLGQGAYGYTF. The CDR3 DNA follows: TGTGCCAGCAGCCTAGGACAGGGGGCATATGGCTACACCTTC.

This clonotype was counted only a few times. The chain recombines TRBV20-1 with TRBJ1-6; TRBD1 matches 9 bases. The CDR3 length is 13 residues. The trim removed 5 bases at V and 7 bases at J, leaving 3 bases unmatched. Germline loops: CDR1 DFQATT, CDR2 SNEGSKA (reference sequence). The CDR3 DNA reads TGCAGTGCTCGACAGGGGGTAAATTCACCCCTCCACTTT. Translating gives CSARQGVNSPLHF.